The 5 T cell receptor beta chains below all came from one sample that was sequenced in a study of blood T cell repertoires in COVID-19. Sequenced by immunoSEQ multiplex PCR; TCRdb stores in-frame clones only, minus some. Of around 240,000 clones in the sample, approximately 82% are singletons; the top ten hold 1.5% to 2%. The sequenced material came from peripheral blood. The source of these receptors is a woman older than 75 with acute or convalescent COVID-19.

V gene TRBV7-6 combines with J gene TRBJ2-2; D is perhaps TRBD1 (6 bases). Deletions cut 8 bases from V and 4 bases from J, with 17 bases between. CDR1 SGHVS and CDR2 FNYEAQ come from the germline V gene. This CDR3 has 15 amino acids. CDR3 in DNA: TGTGCCAGCTCCGCAGGTCCCAGGGGCACCGGGGAGCTGTTTTTT. This gives the protein CASSAGPRGTGELFF.

The sample holds a few counts of this clone. The chain is built from TRBV18 and TRBJ1-6; 9 nucleotides match TRBD1. J gave up 10 bases and V 4 bases, and 5 bases lay outside the gene matches. Per the germline V gene, CDR1 is KGHSH and CDR2 is LQKENI. This CDR3 region has 14 residues. DNA of the CDR3: TGTGCCAGCTCACGGGACAGGGTGTCCTCACCCCTCCACTTT. It specifies CASSRDRVSSPLHF.

This chain uses TRBV7-3 with TRBJ2-3; 14 bases are a match to TRBD2. V lost 5 bases and J lost 9; bases outside the gene matches: 4. There are 14 residues in the CDR3. Germline CDR1 and CDR2: SGHTA and FQGTGA. In DNA, the CDR3 is TGTGCCAGCAGCCAGGGACTAGCGGGAGAGACGCAGTATTTT. Residues: CASSQGLAGETQYF.

This chain links TRBV4-2 with TRBJ2-2, with 9 bases that match TRBD2. The CDR3 totals 16 residues. Trimming took 1 base from V and 2 from J; bases not matched to a gene: 2. The germline gives CDR1 LGHNA, CDR2 YNFKEQ. The DNA for the CDR3 is TGTGCCAGCAGCCAAGGGCTAGCGGGAAACACCGGGGAGCTGTTTTTT. It is translated as CASSQGLAGNTGELFF.

On this clone: The sample carries other DNA sequences with the same CDR3. This chain links TRBV7-3 with TRBJ1-2; D perhaps matches TRBD1 (5 bases). Trimming removed 0 bases from V and 8 bases from J, with 13 bases in between. Germline V CDR1 and CDR2: SGHTA, FQGTGA. The CDR3 length is 14 residues. For the CDR3, the DNA is TGTGCCAGCAGCTTAACGGGTCGGCAGGGCGGCTACACCTTC. Translated: CASSLTGRQGGYTF. Supplemented by reference TRBV7-3 and TRBJ1-2, the full variable domain reads GAGVSQTPSNKVTEKGKYVELRCDPISGHTALYWYRQSLGQGPEFLIYFQGTGAADDSGLPNDRFFAVRPEGSVSTLKIQRTERGDSAVYLCASSLTGRQGGYTFGSGTRLTVV.